Each of the 22 T cell receptor beta chains below was sequenced from the same sample in a study of CD8 T cells in Susac syndrome. An amount of RNA that ranged from roughly 0.45 to 1 ug was reverse transcribed with random hexamers. MiXCR, applied by TCRdb to the immunoSEQ multiplex PCR reads, yields one record per CDR3 protein. The repertoire holds 130,000 or so distinct CDR3 sequences, with roughly 95% as singletons. Sequencing was performed on CD4+ T cells from PBMCs. These TCRs come from a human donor with Susac syndrome.

This chain links TRBV28 with TRBJ2-5; D uncertain. Per the germline V gene, CDR1 is MDHEN and CDR2 is SYDVKM. The CDR3 totals 13 residues. V was trimmed by 4 bases and J by 4 bases, leaving 10 bases between them. The CDR3 loop reads CASSSHTVETQYF. CDR3 DNA: TGTGCCAGCAGTTCCCATACGGTAGAGACCCAGTACTTC.

J is TRBJ1-2 and V is TRBV6-6; no clear D. The germline V and J ends were trimmed by 4 bases and 4 bases, with 7 bases remaining between them. Germline V gene sequence: CDR1 MNHNY, CDR2 SVGAGI (reference sequence). There are 12 residues in the CDR3. CDR3 protein: CASSSGIYGYTF. The CDR3 DNA reads as TGTGCCAGCAGTTCCGGGATCTATGGCTACACCTTC.

The chain uses TRBV28 and TRBJ2-7; perhaps D is TRBD1 or TRBD2 (5 bases each). V was shortened by 4 bases and J by 5 bases, with 18 bases between the two germline ends. This CDR3 region has 15 residues. Germline CDR1 MDHEN, CDR2 SYDVKM. Here the CDR3 reads CASSSTAGTRDEQYF. The CDR3 DNA reads as TGTGCCAGCAGTTCTACCGCCGGGACGCGGGACGAGCAGTACTTC.

The chain combines TRBV28 with TRBJ2-1; 9 bases map to TRBD1. The CDR3 length is 16 residues. V gave up 6 bases and J gave up 4 bases; unmatched junction bases: 10. In germline, CDR1 is MDHEN, CDR2 SYDVKM. CDR3 coding DNA: TGTGCCAGCAGCCGCCTGACAGGGGGAGGGTACAATGAGCAGTTCTTC. Amino acid sequence: CASSRLTGGGYNEQFF.

A single count supports this clonotype. V usage is TRBV4-1 and J usage is TRBJ2-1, with 7 positions matching TRBD2. CDR1 is MGHRA, CDR2 YSYEKL, per germline. Germline trimming cut 6 bases from V and 3 bases from J; bases unmatched to any gene: 8. CDR3 length: 15 amino acids. The CDR3 region has the DNA TGCGCCAGCAGTCTTTCTAGCGGACTCTACAATGAGCAGTTCTTC. Protein product: CASSLSSGLYNEQFF.

The chain joins TRBV29-1 to TRBJ2-5; D is unresolved. V was clipped by 3 bases and J by 3 bases, with 11 bases between them. This CDR3 region has 13 residues. Germline V gene data show CDR1 as SQVTM and CDR2 as ANQGSEA. The chain's CDR3 is CSVDVVKKETQYF. The CDR3 nucleotides are TGCAGCGTTGATGTGGTGAAAAAAGAGACCCAGTACTTC.

V usage is TRBV5-1 and J usage is TRBJ2-5; TRBD1 agrees at 7 bases. The length of the CDR3 is 15 residues. Trimming took 4 bases from V and 3 from J; bases not matched to a gene: 9. Germline CDR1 SGHRS, CDR2 YFSETQ. DNA for the CDR3: TGCGCCAGCAGCGCACGGACAGGCATAGAAGAGACCCAGTACTTC. Translation gives CASSARTGIEETQYF.

This clonotype was recorded once. This chain connects TRBV5-1 to TRBJ1-1, with D tentatively TRBD1 (6 bases). The germline V gene encodes CDR1 SGHRS and CDR2 YFSETQ. Trimming shortened V by 1 base and J by 5 bases, and 18 bases separated the two germline ends. The CDR3 totals 16 residues. This chain's CDR3 is CASSLTGQEKVTEAFF. CDR3 nucleotide sequence: TGCGCCAGCAGCTTGACAGGGCAAGAAAAGGTGACTGAAGCTTTCTTT. The variable domain in full, completed from reference TRBV5-1 and TRBJ1-1, reads KAGVTQTPRYLIKTRGQQVTLSCSPISGHRSVSWYQQTPGQGLQFLFEYFSETQRNKGNFPGRFSGRQFSNSRSEMNVSTLELGDSALYLCASSLTGQEKVTEAFFGQGTRLTVV.

CDR3 sequence: CASSVERTGADTQYF. The CDR3, as DNA: TGTGCCAGCAGCGTAGAAAGGACAGGGGCAGATACGCAGTATTTT. The J gene is TRBJ2-3, the V gene TRBV9; TRBD1 matches 9 bases. Germline assignment: CDR1 SGDLS and CDR2 YYNGEE. With 0 bases clipped from V and 4 bases from J, the junction kept 3 bases outside the gene matches. The CDR3 consists of 15 residues.

The chain joins TRBV20-1 to TRBJ2-7; no definite D call. In germline, CDR1 is DFQATT, CDR2 SNEGSKA (reference sequence). The CDR3 runs to 13 residues. The V end lost 3 bases, the J end lost 0 bases, and 9 bases lay between the germline ends. CDR3 residues: CSARWQHSYEQYF. CDR3 DNA: TGCAGTGCTAGGTGGCAGCACTCCTACGAGCAGTACTTC.

V usage is TRBV5-1 and J usage is TRBJ2-7; D remains unclear. Germline assignment: CDR1 SGHRS and CDR2 YFSETQ. Trimming shortened V by 2 bases and J by 2 bases, and 11 bases separated the two germline ends. The CDR3 has 14 residues. The CDR3 region is CASSLNSSPYEQYF. CDR3 coding DNA: TGCGCCAGCAGCTTAAACAGTTCCCCCTACGAGCAGTACTTC.

The chain has TRBV28 and TRBJ2-7; D gene ambiguous. The CDR3 loop spans 12 amino acids. V shed 6 bases and J shed 2 bases, with 8 bases lying between them. CDR1 is MDHEN and CDR2 is SYDVKM in the germline V gene. The CDR3 coding sequence is TGTGCCAGCAGAGCCGGAACCTACGAGCAGTACTTC. This encodes CASRAGTYEQYF.

This clonotype has a single count. The CDR3 region is CSASRRDREDEQFF. DNA for the CDR3: TGCAGTGCTAGTCGTCGGGACAGGGAAGATGAGCAGTTCTTC. The V call is TRBV20-1, the J call TRBJ2-1; 9 bases agree with TRBD1. CDR1 and CDR2 from the germline V gene are DFQATT and SNEGSKA (reference sequence). The CDR3 has 14 residues. V lost 3 bases and J lost 8; bases outside the gene matches: 8.

The chain joins TRBV11-2 to TRBJ1-2; D call uncertain. The CDR3 has 18 amino acids. V shed 0 bases and J shed 5 bases, with 22 bases lying between them. Germline V gene sequence: CDR1 SGHAT, CDR2 FQNNGV. Here the CDR3 DNA reads TGTGCCAGCAGCTTAGAGCCAATCTCGGACGGGCTTACGTATGGCTACACCTTC. Amino acid sequence: CASSLEPISDGLTYGYTF. The entire variable domain, with the rest obtained from reference TRBV11-2 and TRBJ1-2, is as follows: EAGVAQSPRYKIIEKRQSVAFWCNPISGHATLYWYQQILGQGPKLLIQFQNNGVVDDSQLPKDRFSAERLKGVDSTLKIQPAKLEDSAVYLCASSLEPISDGLTYGYTFGSGTRLTVV.

The V gene is TRBV2, the J gene TRBJ1-2; no definite D call. Between the trimmed V and J ends, which lost 6 bases and 4 bases, there was a span of 15 bases. CDR3 length equals 14 residues. Germline CDR1 SNHLY, CDR2 FYNNEI. The DNA of the CDR3 is TGTGCCAGCAGCCCCGGATGGGAACCCTATGGCTACACCTTC. Its translation is CASSPGWEPYGYTF.

The chain is built from TRBV19 and TRBJ2-3; TRBD2 aligns across 14 bases. This CDR3 has 17 residues. The V gene end was trimmed by 10 bases and the J gene end by 6 bases; junction bases not matched to a gene: 15. The germline CDR1 and CDR2 sequences are LNHDA and SQIVND (reference sequence). DNA of the CDR3: TGTGCCATCAAGACCCATGGGACTAGCGGGAGTGGCGATACGCAGTATTTT. Its protein product is CAIKTHGTSGSGDTQYF.

V gene TRBV28 combines with J gene TRBJ2-3, with D possibly being TRBD1 (6 bases). Germline CDR1 reads MDHEN; CDR2 reads SYDVKM. The CDR3 length is 13 residues. The V end lost 4 bases, the J end lost 4 bases, and 9 bases lay between the germline ends. The CDR3 bases are TGTGCCAGCAGTTGGGGGCGGCCAGATACGCAGTATTTT. Protein sequence: CASSWGRPDTQYF.

V usage is TRBV9 and J usage is TRBJ2-1; TRBD2 matches 10 bases. The CDR3 has 16 amino acids. CDR1 SGDLS and CDR2 YYNGEE come from the germline V gene. Unmatched junction bases numbered 3, after V lost 0 bases and J lost 3 bases. The CDR3 loop is CASSVGTSGIYNEQFF. DNA for the CDR3: TGTGCCAGCAGCGTAGGTACTAGCGGGATCTACAATGAGCAGTTCTTC.

This clonotype was detected once. The chain links TRBV20-1 to TRBJ2-7; 8 bases agree with TRBD2. The length of the CDR3 is 15 residues. The trim removed 1 base at V and 3 bases at J, leaving 8 bases unmatched. CDR1 is DFQATT, CDR2 SNEGSKA, per germline (reference sequence). CDR3 sequence reads: CSARAPSGSSYEQYF. The CDR3 DNA follows: TGCAGTGCTAGAGCTCCGAGCGGGAGTAGCTACGAGCAGTACTTC.

This rearrangement joins TRBV2 to TRBJ2-3, with D perhaps given as TRBD1 or TRBD2 (7 bases each). V was pared by 5 bases and J by 6 bases, with 21 bases between. CDR3 length equals 16 residues. Germline V gives CDR1 SNHLY, CDR2 FYNNEI. This CDR3 reads CASSRQGAGMGDTQYF. The DNA of the CDR3 is TGTGCCAGCAGTCGACAGGGAGCGGGAATGGGTGATACGCAGTATTTT.

The rearrangement links TRBV7-2 to TRBJ2-7; D possibly uses TRBD1 or TRBD2 (5 bases each). The V end lost 6 bases, the J end lost 7 bases, and 16 bases lay between the germline ends. Germline values: CDR1 SGHTA, CDR2 FQGNSA. There are 13 residues in the CDR3. The CDR3, as DNA: TGTGCCAGCAGGGTGGGGGATGTGGGGGAGCAGTACTTC. This codes for CASRVGDVGEQYF.

V gene TRBV4-2 combines with J gene TRBJ1-2, with D possibly TRBD1 on 5 matching bases. This CDR3 is built from 13 residues. Germline V gene sequence: CDR1 LGHNA, CDR2 YNFKEQ. Trimming removed 3 bases from V and 4 bases from J, with 9 bases in between. The CDR3 here is CASSHDGTYGYTF. The CDR3 nucleotides are TGTGCCAGCAGCCACGATGGGACCTATGGCTACACCTTC.